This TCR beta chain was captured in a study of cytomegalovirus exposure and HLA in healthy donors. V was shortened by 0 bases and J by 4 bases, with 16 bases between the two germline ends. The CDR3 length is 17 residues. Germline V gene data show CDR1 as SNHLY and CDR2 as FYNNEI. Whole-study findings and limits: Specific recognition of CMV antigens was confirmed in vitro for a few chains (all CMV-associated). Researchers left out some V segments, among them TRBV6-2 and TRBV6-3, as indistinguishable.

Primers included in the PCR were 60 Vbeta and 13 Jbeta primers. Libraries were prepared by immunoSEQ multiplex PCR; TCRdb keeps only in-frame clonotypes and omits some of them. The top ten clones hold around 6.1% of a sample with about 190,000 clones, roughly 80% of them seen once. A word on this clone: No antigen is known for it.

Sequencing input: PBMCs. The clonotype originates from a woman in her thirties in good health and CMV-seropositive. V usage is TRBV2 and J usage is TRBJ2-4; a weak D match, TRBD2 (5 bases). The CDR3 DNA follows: TGTGCCAGCAGTGAAGCGGGCCAAGTTCCGGGAAAAAACATTCAGTACTTC. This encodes CASSEAGQVPGKNIQYF.